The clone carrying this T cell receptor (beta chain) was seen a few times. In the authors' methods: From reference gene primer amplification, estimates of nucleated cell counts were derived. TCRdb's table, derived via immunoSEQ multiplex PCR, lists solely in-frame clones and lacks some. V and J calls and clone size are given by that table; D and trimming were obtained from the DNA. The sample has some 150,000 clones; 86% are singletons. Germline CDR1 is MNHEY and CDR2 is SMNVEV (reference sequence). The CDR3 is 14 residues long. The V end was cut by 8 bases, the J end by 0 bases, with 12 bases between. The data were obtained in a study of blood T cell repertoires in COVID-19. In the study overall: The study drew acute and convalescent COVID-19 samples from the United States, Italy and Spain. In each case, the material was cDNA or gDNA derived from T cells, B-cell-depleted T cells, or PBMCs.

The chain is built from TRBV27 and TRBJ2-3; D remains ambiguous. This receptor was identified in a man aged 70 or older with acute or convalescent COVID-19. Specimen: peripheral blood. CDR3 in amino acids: CASSDTHSTDTQYF. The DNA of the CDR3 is TGTGCCAGCTCTGACACCCACAGCACAGATACGCAGTATTTT.